These 29 T cell receptor beta chains share one sample of origin, sequenced in a study of T cell repertoires in cytomegalovirus infection. TCRdb processed the reads anew with MiXCR; each CDR3 protein has one entry. The table shows tens of thousands of distinct CDR3 sequences, with around 3.8% occurring only once. Sequencing used PBMCs. These receptors were taken from a human donor in good health (CMV status not recorded). Some clones in this sample may be carry-over from other donors' samples.

The rearrangement links TRBV7-2 to TRBJ1-1; TRBD1 agrees at 12 bases. CDR3 length: 16 residues. The germline V gene encodes CDR1 SGHTA and CDR2 FQGNSA. V trimming: 4 bases; J trimming: 0 bases; junction bases outside the gene matches: 3. CDR3 region: CASSWGQGAVNTEAFF. The CDR3, as DNA: TGTGCCAGCAGCTGGGGACAGGGGGCGGTGAACACTGAAGCTTTCTTT. The whole variable domain, remainder taken from reference TRBV7-2 and TRBJ1-1, is GAGVSQSPSNKVTEKGKDVELRCDPISGHTALYWYRQSLGQGLEFLIYFQGNSAPDKSGLPSDRFSAERTGGSVSTLTIQRTQQEDSAVYLCASSWGQGAVNTEAFFGQGTRLTVV.

This clonotype was found a few times. The V call is TRBV4-1, the J call TRBJ1-5; weak D call: TRBD1 (5 bases). Germline V CDR1 and CDR2: MGHRA, YSYEKL. This CDR3 region has 18 residues. The V end lost 1 base, the J end lost 3 bases, and 19 bases lay between the germline ends. The chain's CDR3 is CASSQVSFYRFDNQPQHF. Here the CDR3 DNA reads TGCGCCAGCAGCCAAGTCTCGTTTTACAGGTTTGACAATCAGCCCCAGCATTTT.

Ten or more counts support this clonotype. The J gene is TRBJ2-3, the V gene TRBV7-2; 9 nucleotides align to TRBD2. The germline V gene encodes CDR1 SGHTA and CDR2 FQGNSA. This CDR3 is built from 14 residues. Trimming took 6 bases from V and 6 from J; bases not matched to a gene: 7. The DNA for the CDR3 is TGTGCCAGCAGTTCCCTTAGCGGGAGCGATACGCAGTATTTT. Translation: CASSSLSGSDTQYF.

This clonotype has ten or more counts. The CDR3 sequence: CASSPPGYGYTF. In nucleotides, the CDR3 is TGTGCCAGCAGTCCGCCAGGTTATGGCTACACCTTC. The chain is built from TRBV28 and TRBJ1-2; D gene uncertain. The CDR3 consists of 12 residues. V dropped 5 bases and J dropped 5 bases, with 9 bases sitting between them. CDR1 MDHEN and CDR2 SYDVKM come from the germline V gene.

At least ten counts were recorded for this clonotype. This chain links TRBV7-2 with TRBJ2-7; 13 bases are a match to TRBD2. The CDR3 runs to 17 residues. CDR1 and CDR2 from the germline V gene are SGHTA and FQGNSA. V dropped 4 bases and J dropped 1; count of bases not matched to a gene: 7. The CDR3 region is CASSSGLAGVLSYEQYF. CDR3 sequence (DNA): TGTGCCAGCAGCTCAGGACTAGCGGGAGTCCTGTCCTACGAGCAGTACTTC.

Many counts were recorded for this clonotype. This sequence joins TRBV7-9 and TRBJ1-2; 8 positions match TRBD1. The CDR3 length is 14 residues. Germline values: CDR1 SEHNR, CDR2 FQNEAQ (reference sequence). V trimming: 5 bases; J trimming: 6 bases; junction bases outside the gene matches: 8. The CDR3 nucleotides read TGTGCCAGCAGCGCGAGCAGGGGGCGGGATGGCTACACCTTC. Translated, it gives CASSASRGRDGYTF.

V is TRBV24-1 and J is TRBJ2-2; D possibly corresponds to TRBD2 (6 bases). Germline V gene sequence: CDR1 KGHDR, CDR2 SFDVKD. Trimming took off 4 bases at V and 5 bases at J, with 10 bases between the two ends. CDR3 length equals 14 residues. This CDR3 reads CATSDRGKTGELFF. CDR3 in DNA: TGTGCCACCAGTGACCGGGGGAAGACCGGGGAGCTGTTTTTT.

This clonotype was counted ten times or more. The chain carries TRBV7-8 and TRBJ2-2; no definite D call. The CDR3 contains 15 residues. The germline gives CDR1 SGHVS, CDR2 FQNEAQ. V lost 1 base and J lost 5, with 11 bases in between. CDR3 sequence reads: CASSLEPRHTGELFF. CDR3 sequence (DNA): TGTGCCAGCAGCTTAGAACCGCGACATACCGGGGAGCTGTTTTTT.

This clonotype was recorded at least ten times. The chain uses TRBV12-3 or TRBV12-4 and TRBJ2-6, with D possibly matching TRBD1 (5 bases). This CDR3 has 16 amino acids. Trimming pared 6 bases from V and 0 bases from J, leaving 12 bases between. The CDR3 nucleotides read TGTGCCAGCAGCAAAGACAGTTTCTCTGGGGCCAACGTCCTGACTTTC. This codes for CASSKDSFSGANVLTF.

The sample holds many counts of this clonotype. This chain joins TRBV7-2 and TRBJ1-5; 9 bases are shared with TRBD1. Germline V gene lookup returns CDR1 SGHTA and CDR2 FQGNSA. This CDR3 region has 16 residues. Germline trimming cut 5 bases from V and 2 bases from J; bases unmatched to any gene: 7. The CDR3 is CASSKADRGGNQPQHF. The CDR3 DNA is TGTGCCAGCAGCAAAGCTGACAGGGGGGGCAATCAGCCCCAGCATTTT.

The chain employs TRBV5-6 and TRBJ2-7; D is unresolved. Trimming left V 0 bases short and J 0 bases short, with 10 bases between. The CDR3 has 15 amino acids. Germline values: CDR1 SGHDT, CDR2 YYEEEE. The CDR3 loop is CASSLEAAPSYEQYF. CDR3 coding DNA: TGTGCCAGCAGCTTGGAAGCAGCTCCCTCCTACGAGCAGTACTTC.

This clonotype was seen repeatedly, ten times or more. The rearrangement links TRBV7-2 to TRBJ2-5; D may be TRBD2 (5 bases). CDR3 length: 14 residues. Trimming cost V 5 bases and J 4 bases, with 14 bases left between them. CDR1 SGHTA and CDR2 FQGNSA come from the germline V gene. This CDR3 is CASSPRGGAETQYF. The CDR3 bases are TGTGCCAGCAGCCCTCGGGGTGGTGCAGAGACCCAGTACTTC.

This clonotype was picked up many times. This chain links TRBV7-9 with TRBJ1-2; D is possibly TRBD1 (6 bases). V gave up 6 bases and J gave up 7 bases, with 18 bases separating them. The germline gives CDR1 SEHNR, CDR2 FQNEAQ (reference sequence). CDR3 length: 14 residues. The CDR3 DNA reads as TGTGCCAGCAGTCAAGAGAGCACAGGGTTTGGCTACACCTTC. This encodes CASSQESTGFGYTF.

This clonotype was found many times. The V and J genes are TRBV7-8 and TRBJ2-7; D might be TRBD1 (6 bases). The CDR3 covers 14 residues. Deletions cut 5 bases from V and 6 bases from J, with 17 bases between. CDR1 is SGHVS, CDR2 FQNEAQ, per germline. The CDR3 nucleotides read TGTGCCAGCAGCGAAGGGGGATTTCCTCGCGAGCAGTACTTC. Its protein product is CASSEGGFPREQYF.

The V call is TRBV2, the J call TRBJ2-5; D gene uncertain. V gave up 1 base and J gave up 5 bases, with 11 bases separating them. The germline gives CDR1 SNHLY, CDR2 FYNNEI. There are 14 residues in the CDR3. CDR3: CASSEELVGETQYF. The CDR3 nucleotides read TGTGCCAGCAGTGAAGAGCTAGTCGGCGAGACCCAGTACTTC.

In this sample, this clonotype turned up many times. The chain has TRBV7-3 and TRBJ2-1, with no clear D. This CDR3 is 13 amino acids long. Germline V gene lookup returns CDR1 SGHTA and CDR2 FQGTGA. V was cut by 5 bases and J by 5 bases, with 10 bases left in between. In nucleotides, the CDR3 is TGTGCCAGCAGCCCCGTCGACAACAATGAGCAGTTCTTC. This sequence encodes CASSPVDNNEQFF. Using reference TRBV7-3 and TRBJ2-1 for the parts outside the CDR3, the full variable domain is GAGVSQTPSNKVTEKGKYVELRCDPISGHTALYWYRQSLGQGPEFLIYFQGTGAADDSGLPNDRFFAVRPEGSVSTLKIQRTERGDSAVYLCASSPVDNNEQFFGPGTRLTVL.

This clonotype was observed at least ten times. The chain has TRBV19 and TRBJ2-5, with D possibly matching TRBD2 (6 bases). Trimming took 5 bases from V and 13 from J, leaving 20 bases between them. The CDR3 totals 13 residues. Germline V gives CDR1 LNHDA, CDR2 SQIVND (reference sequence). CDR3 in amino acids: CASSGLPGAASYF. CDR3 nucleotide sequence: TGTGCCAGTAGTGGGCTCCCGGGAGCGGCCTCGTACTTC.

This clonotype was seen ten or more times. The CDR3 loop is CASSFTGKNTEAFF. For the CDR3, the DNA is TGTGCCAGCAGCTTCACAGGGAAGAACACTGAAGCTTTCTTT. The rearrangement uses TRBV7-9 and TRBJ1-1, with D tentatively TRBD1 (6 bases). V was trimmed by 3 bases and J by 1 base, leaving 9 bases between them. The germline gives CDR1 SEHNR, CDR2 FQNEAQ (reference sequence). The CDR3 is 14 amino acids.

The genes are TRBV29-1 and TRBJ2-5, with 9 bases aligning to TRBD2. The germline CDR1 and CDR2 sequences are SQVTM and ANQGSEA. The length of the CDR3 is 13 residues. Unmatched junction bases numbered 6, after V lost 4 bases and J lost 6 bases. This CDR3 is CSVAHSGSQTQYF. The DNA for the CDR3 is TGCAGCGTTGCCCATAGCGGGAGTCAGACCCAGTACTTC.

This clonotype was detected many times. The chain is built from TRBV7-2 and TRBJ1-2, with TRBD1 as a possible D gene (5 bases). Deletions cut 3 bases from V and 8 bases from J, with 10 bases between. The germline V gene encodes CDR1 SGHTA and CDR2 FQGNSA. CDR3 length equals 12 residues. The CDR3: CASSFRGEGYTF. The CDR3 nucleotides read TGTGCCAGCAGCTTCCGAGGGGAGGGCTACACCTTC.

This clonotype was recorded many times. This chain uses TRBV7-2 with TRBJ2-1, with D possibly called TRBD1 or TRBD2 (5 bases each). The germline V gene has CDR1 SGHTA and CDR2 FQGNSA. V dropped 7 bases and J dropped 8 bases, with 21 bases sitting between them. The CDR3 covers 15 residues. The CDR3 spells CASNNRGREGHEQFF. In DNA, the CDR3 is TGTGCCAGCAACAATCGGGGCAGGGAAGGCCATGAGCAGTTCTTC.

In its sample, this clonotype was seen many times. The chain joins TRBV7-2 to TRBJ2-7; 9 bases agree with TRBD1. After removal of 4 bases from V and 2 bases from J, the junction contained 6 bases not matched to a gene. The CDR3 contains 15 residues. CDR1 and CDR2 (germline): SGHTA, FQGNSA. CDR3 nucleotide sequence: TGTGCCAGCAGCTACGCCGGGACAGGGCCCTACGAGCAGTACTTC. Protein: CASSYAGTGPYEQYF.

Many counts were recorded for this clonotype. V gene TRBV7-2 combines with J gene TRBJ1-5; D might be TRBD1 (5 bases). This CDR3 contains 13 residues. V dropped 1 base and J dropped 9 bases, with 10 bases sitting between them. The germline V gene encodes CDR1 SGHTA and CDR2 FQGNSA. The CDR3, as DNA: TGTGCCAGCAGCTTAGATTCAGGGCGGCCCCAGCATTTT. Protein sequence: CASSLDSGRPQHF. Full variable domain (remainder filled in from reference TRBV7-2 and TRBJ1-5): GAGVSQSPSNKVTEKGKDVELRCDPISGHTALYWYRQSLGQGLEFLIYFQGNSAPDKSGLPSDRFSAERTGGSVSTLTIQRTQQEDSAVYLCASSLDSGRPQHFGDGTRLSIL.

Ten or more counts support this clonotype. V is TRBV7-2 and J is TRBJ2-5, with D unclear. Trimming removed 1 base at V and 5 bases at J, with 11 bases between. Germline V gene lookup returns CDR1 SGHTA and CDR2 FQGNSA. CDR3 length equals 14 residues. DNA of the CDR3: TGTGCCAGCAGCTTAGTTCCGGGTCCGGAGACCCAGTACTTC. Protein product: CASSLVPGPETQYF.

This clonotype has ten or more counts. CDR3 DNA: TGTGCCACCAGTGATTTGAAAGGGGCGCGGAAAGATACGCAGTATTTT. This sequence encodes CATSDLKGARKDTQYF. The chain has TRBV24-1 and TRBJ2-3, with D tentatively TRBD1 (5 bases). Germline values: CDR1 KGHDR, CDR2 SFDVKD. The CDR3 is 16 amino acids. Trimming removed 0 bases at V and 5 bases at J, with 14 bases between.

This clonotype came up many times. The chain uses TRBV7-6 and TRBJ2-3; the D is unclear. Germline assignment: CDR1 SGHVS and CDR2 FNYEAQ. Trimming removed 3 bases at V and 6 bases at J, with 7 bases between. The CDR3 contains 12 residues. The CDR3 DNA follows: TGTGCCAGCAGCTTTCGGACCGATACGCAGTATTTT. It codes for CASSFRTDTQYF.

This clonotype was counted many times. The chain has TRBV6-6 and TRBJ2-7; no reliable D call. Trimming shortened V by 5 bases and J by 2 bases, and 10 bases separated the two germline ends. The CDR3 sequence is 13 residues long. Germline loops: CDR1 MNHNY, CDR2 SVGAGI (reference sequence). The CDR3 nucleotides read TGTGCCAGCAGTAAAGCTGGTGCCTACGAGCAGTACTTC. It codes for CASSKAGAYEQYF.

The table lists this clonotype with many counts. At one of its ends the junction is not consistent with the germline gene, which may arise from a read error. This rearrangement joins TRBV20-1 to TRBJ2-7, with D unclear. Per the germline V gene, CDR1 is DFQATT and CDR2 is SNEGSKA (reference sequence). This CDR3 has 15 residues. The CDR3 reads CSARETARLNYEQYF. The CDR3 bases are TGCAGTGCAAGAGAGACGGCTAGGCTCAACTACGAGCAGTACTTC.

This clonotype appeared many times. This CDR3 reads CASSPPTTPDIQYF. The DNA of the CDR3 is TGTGCCAGCTCACCACCGACAACCCCGGACATTCAGTACTTC. The genes are TRBV18 and TRBJ2-4, with D hard to call. Looked up from germline, CDR1 is KGHSH and CDR2 is LQKENI. The CDR3 has 14 amino acids. The germline V and J ends were trimmed by 0 bases and 8 bases, with 11 bases remaining between them.